The rows below give T cell receptor beta chains drawn from one sample of a study of blood T cell repertoires in COVID-19. Here immunoSEQ multiplex PCR was the method, and the copy in TCRdb shows in-frame clones only, minus some. This sample has roughly 100,000 clones; about 87% occur once, and the top ten carry approximately 13%. The sample consisted of peripheral blood. The receptors here all came from a human donor in a cohort sampled during active or convalescent COVID-19. CDR3s include the opening cysteine and the closing phenylalanine or tryptophan. A D gene is named only where the DNA matches it firmly. Not every row has a clone size; where given, it reads once, few, many or a size class.

D gene	V gene	clone size	J gene	CDR3 protein	CDR3 DNA
TRBD1	TRBV2	-	TRBJ1-1	CASSAPGGKMNTEAFF	TGTGCCAGCAGTGCCCCAGGGGGCAAGATGAACACTGAAGCTTTCTTT
TRBD1	TRBV18	-	TRBJ2-6	CASSATQGAVGANVLTF	TGTGCCAGCTCAGCAACGCAGGGGGCGGTTGGGGCCAACGTCCTGACTTTC
-	TRBV5-8	-	TRBJ2-2	CASSFGLRGKNPGELFF	TGTGCCAGCAGCTTTGGTCTCCGGGGAAAAAACCCCGGGGAGCTGTTTTTT
-	TRBV7-9	-	TRBJ1-2	CASSQPENYGYTF	TGTGCCAGCAGCCAACCAGAAAACTATGGCTACACCTTC
-	TRBV19	-	TRBJ2-3	CASSDRAGSSTDTQYF	TGTGCCAGTAGTGATCGGGCAGGGTCTAGCACAGATACGCAGTATTTT
TRBD1	TRBV27	-	TRBJ1-1	CASSLSTGGNTEAFF	TGTGCCAGCAGTTTATCAACAGGGGGTAACACTGAAGCTTTCTTT
-	TRBV9	-	TRBJ2-3	CASSARGYITDTQYF	TGTGCCAGCAGCGCCCGCGGGTACATTACAGATACGCAGTATTTT
-	TRBV30	-	TRBJ1-4	CAWSHRGGEKLFF	TGTGCCTGGTCCCACCGGGGGGGGGAAAAACTGTTTTTT
-	TRBV12-3/TRBV12-4	-	TRBJ1-6	CASSTLDNSPLHF	TGTGCCAGCAGTACACTAGATAATTCACCCCTCCACTTT
-	TRBV27	once	TRBJ1-1	CASSQWGDVGNTEAFF	TGTGCCAGCAGTCAATGGGGGGATGTAGGGAACACTGAAGCTTTCTTT
TRBD2	TRBV5-1	-	TRBJ2-4	CASSLRGGNIQYF	TGCGCCAGCAGCCTCCGGGGGGGAAACATTCAGTACTTC
-	TRBV18	-	TRBJ2-7	CASSRGSGSSPEQYF	TGTGCCAGCTCACGGGGCAGCGGGTCCTCCCCCGAGCAGTACTTC
-	TRBV7-9	-	TRBJ1-2	CASSLGGQNYGYTF	TGTGCCAGCAGCTTAGGAGGGCAGAACTATGGCTACACCTTC
-	TRBV9	-	TRBJ1-5	CASSVGIEGSNQPQHF	TGTGCCAGCAGCGTAGGGATTGAGGGAAGCAATCAGCCCCAGCATTTT
-	TRBV7-2	-	TRBJ2-7	CASRLPGLRYEQYF	TGTGCCAGCAGGTTACCGGGACTGCGCTACGAGCAGTACTTC
-	TRBV14	-	TRBJ1-2	CASSLLPIGQSNYGYTF	TGTGCCAGCAGCCTGCTGCCCATCGGACAGAGCAACTATGGCTACACCTTC
-	TRBV5-1	-	TRBJ1-2	CASSETGSANYGYTF	TGCGCCAGCAGCGAAACAGGATCCGCTAACTATGGCTACACCTTC
-	TRBV6-1	-	TRBJ2-5	CASSDRVSTQYF	TGTGCCAGCAGTGACAGGGTTTCGACCCAGTACTTC
TRBD1	TRBV11-2	-	TRBJ1-3	CASSHMGQGLNF	TGTGCCAGCAGCCATATGGGACAGGGCTTAAATTTT
TRBD1	TRBV7-9	-	TRBJ1-5	CASSFLDRAQHF	TGTGCCAGCAGCTTCCTGGACAGGGCCCAGCATTTT
-	TRBV2	few	TRBJ1-5	CASSDVRAGNQPQHF	TGTGCCAGCAGTGACGTCAGGGCCGGCAATCAGCCCCAGCATTTT
TRBD1	TRBV10-3	-	TRBJ2-7	CAIRPGQTLDEQYF	TGTGCCATCAGGCCGGGACAGACCCTTGACGAGCAGTACTTC